Following are 6 T cell receptor beta chains from one sample sequenced in a study of beta chain features in type 1 diabetes. Reverse transcribing all isolated RNA meant expressed TCRB transcripts were sequenced. Generated by immunoSEQ multiplex PCR, the TCRdb table keeps only in-frame clones and is missing some. This sample has about half a million clones, with 30% found just once. The sequenced material came from naive CD4+ T cells from blood. Receptors originate from a man aged 18 to 29 in good health.

The chain has TRBV10-3 and TRBJ2-7; D tentatively fits TRBD1 or TRBD2 (6 bases each). This CDR3 is built from 14 residues. Germline loops: CDR1 ENHRY, CDR2 SYGVKD. Trimming took 7 bases from V and 5 from J, leaving 18 bases between them. The CDR3 DNA reads TGTGCCATCAATCCGGGGGCGCTTACTAACGAGCAGTACTTC. Protein product: CAINPGALTNEQYF.

Remarks on this clone: Other DNA sequences within the sample encode an identical CDR3. The CDR3 loop reads CASSRGLQETQYF. CDR3 coding DNA: TGTGCCAGCAGCCGAGGACTACAAGAGACCCAGTACTTC. The gene calls are TRBV14 and TRBJ2-5, with D possibly TRBD2 on 6 matching bases. In germline, CDR1 is SGHDN, CDR2 FVKESK. The CDR3 extends over 13 amino acids. Trimming cost V 4 bases and J 2 bases, with 8 bases left between them.

This clone was counted between two and nine times. The rearrangement joins TRBV28 to TRBJ1-1; D is unclear. Trimming took off 9 bases at V and 0 bases at J, with 8 bases between the two ends. Per germline, CDR1 MDHEN and CDR2 SYDVKM. The CDR3 covers 12 residues. The CDR3 reads CASDTLNTEAFF. The CDR3 DNA sequence: TGTGCCAGTGACACCTTGAACACTGAAGCTTTCTTT. The whole variable domain, remainder taken from reference TRBV28 and TRBJ1-1, is DVKVTQSSRYLVKRTGEKVFLECVQDMDHENMFWYRQDPGLGLRLIYFSYDVKMKEKGDIPEGYSVSREKKERFSLILESASTNQTSMYLCASDTLNTEAFFGQGTRLTVV.

This clone is a singleton in its sample. V gene TRBV19 combines with J gene TRBJ1-5; D is undetermined. From germline, CDR1 is LNHDA and CDR2 SQIVND (reference sequence). Trimming removed 5 bases at V and 0 bases at J, with 5 bases between. This CDR3 has 13 amino acids. The DNA of the CDR3 is TGTGCCAGTAGTTTTATTAGCAATCAGCCCCAGCATTTT. Amino acid sequence: CASSFISNQPQHF. Using reference TRBV19 and TRBJ1-5 for the parts outside the CDR3, the full variable domain is DGGITQSPKYLFRKEGQNVTLSCEQNLNHDAMYWYRQDPGQGLRLIYYSQIVNDFQKGDIAEGYSVSREKKESFPLTVTSAQKNPTAFYLCASSFISNQPQHFGDGTRLSIL.

This chain links TRBV6-5 with TRBJ2-7; tentatively, D is TRBD1 (5 bases). Germline V CDR1 and CDR2: MNHEY, SVGAGI. The CDR3 runs to 12 residues. V was shortened by 4 bases and J by 4 bases, with 8 bases between the two germline ends. CDR3: CASSFQGYEQYF. DNA of the CDR3: TGTGCCAGCAGTTTCCAGGGATACGAGCAGTACTTC.

The chain recombines TRBV9 with TRBJ2-3; TRBD1 agrees at 7 bases. The CDR3 is 13 amino acids. CDR1 is SGDLS and CDR2 is YYNGEE in the germline V gene. V shed 3 bases and J 5 bases; nucleotides not matched to a gene: 3. CDR3 protein: CASSAPGGDTQYF. CDR3 in DNA: TGTGCCAGCAGCGCCCCAGGGGGAGATACGCAGTATTTT.